A selection of T cell receptor beta chains follows, all from one sample in a study of T cell changes during pregnancy in multiple sclerosis. The assay was immunoSEQ multiplex PCR, and TCRdb's table has in-frame clones only and misses some. The table has approximately 54,000 clones, approximately 91% seen once. The sample was peripheral blood, taken after pregnancy. All receptors come from a female donor in good health, enrolled as a control in a pregnancy study. The CDR3 runs from the conserved cysteine through the conserved F or W. Each record gives: V gene, CDR3 length, clone size, D gene, J gene, CDR3 DNA, CDR3 protein. D genes are given only for firm matches. A row's size may be missing; if present it is once, few, many or a size class.

TRBV5-1	13	once	NA	TRBJ1-3	TGCGCCAGCAGCTCCGACAGGGGAAACACCATATATTTT	CASSSDRGNTIYF
TRBV6-5	15	NA	TRBD1	TRBJ1-2	TGTGCCAGCAGTTATTTCCGTCAGGGGGGCGGTGGCTACACCTTC	CASSYFRQGGGGYTF
TRBV27	13	NA	TRBD2	TRBJ2-7	TGTGCCAGCAGTTTAAAGCGGGAGAGGGAGCAGTACTTC	CASSLKREREQYF
TRBV28	21	NA	NA	TRBJ1-1	TGTGCCAGCAGTTTAAAGTTCGGGGTCGGGACGGTATTGGTGCGGGGCACTGAAGCTTTCTTT	CASSLKFGVGTVLVRGTEAFF
TRBV30	14	NA	NA	TRBJ1-5	TGTGCCTGGAGCGCCGGGAGGGCGGACCAGCCCCAGCATTTT	CAWSAGRADQPQHF
TRBV6-1	15	once	TRBD1	TRBJ1-2	TGTGCCAGCAGGGGACAGGGGGCATCTAACTATGGCTACACCTTC	CASRGQGASNYGYTF
TRBV11-2	17	NA	TRBD2	TRBJ2-5	TGTGCCAGCAGCTTAGCCCGCGCCACGGGAGGCCAAGAGACCCAGTACTTC	CASSLARATGGQETQYF
TRBV5-1	15	NA	TRBD1	TRBJ1-2	TGCGCCAGCAGCTTGGGGGGACAGCCCAACTATGGCTACACCTTC	CASSLGGQPNYGYTF
TRBV28	15	NA	NA	TRBJ1-5	TGTGCCAGCAGACTCGGACAGTACCTTAATCAGCCCCAGCATTTT	CASRLGQYLNQPQHF
TRBV18	14	NA	TRBD2	TRBJ2-7	TGTGCCAGCTCCCCCCTAGCGGGGTCCTACGAGCAGTACTTC	CASSPLAGSYEQYF
TRBV7-9	12	NA	NA	TRBJ2-7	TGTGCCAGCAGCTCCCTAGCTAACGAGCAGTACTTC	CASSSLANEQYF
TRBV11-2	15	NA	NA	TRBJ1-1	TGTGCCAGCAGCTTCGCCCAGGGTGGGAACACTGAAGCTTTCTTT	CASSFAQGGNTEAFF
TRBV4-1	19	NA	NA	TRBJ1-4	TGCGCCAGCAGCCAAGATAGGACGGGACTACTACGAAGTAATGAAAAACTGTTTTTT	CASSQDRTGLLRSNEKLFF
TRBV7-2	16	NA	TRBD1	TRBJ1-2	TGTGCCAGCAGCCCCGTGTTTTTAACAGGGGGCTCGAGCTACACCTTC	CASSPVFLTGGSSYTF
TRBV28	14	NA	TRBD2	TRBJ2-7	TGTGCCAGCAGTCCTAGCGGCCCTACCTACGAGCAGTACTTC	CASSPSGPTYEQYF
TRBV2	15	NA	TRBD2	TRBJ2-3	TGTGCCAGCACCCAGGGACTAGCGGGAACGGATACGCAGTATTTT	CASTQGLAGTDTQYF
TRBV15	15	NA	TRBD1	TRBJ1-4	TGTGCCACCAGCAGAGATAAAGGGGGCAGTGAAAAACTGTTTTTT	CATSRDKGGSEKLFF
TRBV6-6	15	NA	TRBD1	TRBJ1-2	TGTGCCAGCAGTTCCGAGAGGAGGGGGCAGGCTGGCTACACCTTC	CASSSERRGQAGYTF
TRBV27	15	NA	NA	TRBJ1-4	TGTGCCAGCAGTCTCTGGGTTGGGGGGTCTGAAAAACTGTTTTTT	CASSLWVGGSEKLFF
TRBV27	17	NA	NA	TRBJ1-4	TGTGCCAGCAGTCTCCGGACTATGATCTCCGCTAATGAAAAACTGTTTTTT	CASSLRTMISANEKLFF
TRBV29-1	13	NA	NA	TRBJ1-1	TGCAGCGTTGAAGAAGGGGTTAGGACTGAAGCTTTCTTT	CSVEEGVRTEAFF
TRBV5-4	14	NA	NA	TRBJ2-7	TGTGCCAGCAGCTTGGATCTAGCGTTCCACGAGCAGTACTTC	CASSLDLAFHEQYF
TRBV5-1	15	NA	NA	TRBJ2-7	TGCGCCAGCAGTCGGGAGATCGGGGAATCCTACGAGCAGTACTTC	CASSREIGESYEQYF
TRBV2	15	NA	TRBD2	TRBJ2-7	TGTGCCAGGGGGGGGGCCGCTAGCGGGAGCCCCGAGCAGTACTTC	CARGGAASGSPEQYF
TRBV25-1	12	NA	NA	TRBJ1-5	TGTGCCAGCAGTTCACGAGATCAGCCCCAGCATTTT	CASSSRDQPQHF
TRBV7-9	14	NA	NA	TRBJ2-2	TGTGCCAGCAGTCTACACACAGGTCCCGGGGAGCTGTTTTTT	CASSLHTGPGELFF
TRBV9	17	NA	TRBD2	TRBJ2-3	TGTGCCAGCAGCGTAGGGGGTAGCGGGTTAAGCACAGATACGCAGTATTTT	CASSVGGSGLSTDTQYF
TRBV5-1	17	NA	NA	TRBJ2-5	TGCGCCAGCAGCTCGAGGTTAGGGGTAGGGGGAAGAGAGACCCAGTACTTC	CASSSRLGVGGRETQYF
TRBV5-6	15	NA	NA	TRBJ1-4	TGTGCCAGCAGCTTGAACGCAATAGCCAATGAAAAACTGTTTTTT	CASSLNAIANEKLFF
TRBV10-3	14	NA	TRBD1	TRBJ1-5	TGTGCCATCAGCCTGGGGACAGGGGATCAGCCCCAGCATTTT	CAISLGTGDQPQHF
TRBV19	13	NA	NA	TRBJ1-1	TGTGCCAGTAGCCACCGTACGAGAACTGAAGCTTTCTTT	CASSHRTRTEAFF
TRBV6-1	14	few	TRBD1	TRBJ1-1	TGTGCCAGCAGGACAGGGACCGTCCGCGAGGGAGCTTTCTTT	CASRTGTVREGAFF
TRBV9	15	NA	NA	TRBJ1-2	TGTGCCAGCAGCTTCACCGGGTCCGCTAACTATGGCTACACCTTC	CASSFTGSANYGYTF
TRBV5-4	17	NA	TRBD2	TRBJ2-1	TGTGCCAGCAGCTCAAGGACTAGCGGGGGATCACGCAATGAGCAGTTCTTC	CASSSRTSGGSRNEQFF
TRBV6-4	14	once	TRBD2	TRBJ2-1	TGTGCCAGCAGTGGGGGACTAGGAGGGAATGAGCAGTTCTTC	CASSGGLGGNEQFF
TRBV25-1	12	NA	TRBD1	TRBJ2-5	TGTGCCAGCAGGACAGGGGAAGAGACCCAGTACTTC	CASRTGEETQYF
TRBV19	15	NA	NA	TRBJ1-6	TGTGCCAGTAGTATCAGGAACACCTATAATTCACCCCTCCACTTT	CASSIRNTYNSPLHF
TRBV4-1	14	NA	TRBD1	TRBJ2-2	TGCGCCAGCAGCCCGGACAGGGAAAGCGGGGAGCTGTTTTTT	CASSPDRESGELFF
TRBV28	16	NA	NA	TRBJ1-6	TGTGCCAGCAGTTTTGGCCAGGCATCCTATAATTCACCCCTCCACTTT	CASSFGQASYNSPLHF
TRBV5-1	13	NA	NA	TRBJ1-1	TGCGCCAGCAGTTCGGCGGGAGGCACTGAAGCTTTCTTT	CASSSAGGTEAFF
TRBV7-2	13	NA	NA	TRBJ2-7	TGTGCCAGCAGCTTCGGACACCAACAGGGGCAGTACTTC	CASSFGHQQGQYF
TRBV5-1	17	NA	TRBD1	TRBJ2-1	TGCGCCAGCGGCGACAGGGAGCCCGGTCGGAGTTACAATGAGCAGTTCTTC	CASGDREPGRSYNEQFF
TRBV5-4	15	NA	NA	TRBJ1-3	TGTGCCAGCAGCGATGGGACACCCTCTGGAAACACCATATATTTT	CASSDGTPSGNTIYF
TRBV18	14	NA	TRBD2	TRBJ2-7	TGTGCCAGCTCCGCGGGGGTAGTCGCCTACGAGCAGTACTTC	CASSAGVVAYEQYF
TRBV5-1	14	NA	NA	TRBJ2-7	TGCGCCAGCAGCTTGGCGGCAGGGACCTACGAGCAGTACTTC	CASSLAAGTYEQYF
TRBV5-1	12	NA	NA	TRBJ2-5	TGCGCCAGCAGGGCAAGTTCGGAGACCCAGTACTTC	CASRASSETQYF
TRBV29-1	14	NA	TRBD2	TRBJ2-1	TGCAGCGGGGAAGCGGGAGCAGGAAGGGATGAGCAGTTCTTC	CSGEAGAGRDEQFF
TRBV27	17	NA	TRBD2	TRBJ2-7	TGTGCCAGCAGTTTTGGCCTAGCGGGAGGGATAAACTACGAGCAGTACTTC	CASSFGLAGGINYEQYF
TRBV7-2	13	NA	NA	TRBJ2-3	TGTGCCAGCGGATCAGGGGCGGGAGATACGCAGTATTTT	CASGSGAGDTQYF
TRBV10-3	18	once	TRBD1	TRBJ1-6	TGTGCCATCAGTGAGTCGGTTGGAGGGGGCAATGGTAATTCACCCCTCCACTTT	CAISESVGGGNGNSPLHF
TRBV19	13	NA	NA	TRBJ1-1	TGTGCCAGTAGTGTACAGGGGAACACTGAAGCTTTCTTT	CASSVQGNTEAFF
TRBV28	13	NA	NA	TRBJ1-1	TGTGCCAGCAGCCCTGTTACGGTCACTGAAGCTTTCTTT	CASSPVTVTEAFF
TRBV5-1	13	NA	TRBD1	TRBJ2-3	TGCGCCAGCAAAGGACAGGGAACAGATACGCAGTATTTT	CASKGQGTDTQYF
TRBV5-4	13	NA	NA	TRBJ2-2	TGTGCCAGCAGCTTGGCCAGATCCGGGGAGCTGTTTTTT	CASSLARSGELFF
TRBV28	18	NA	NA	TRBJ1-5	TGTGCCAGCAGTTTATTCGGACAGCGTATGTTTAAAAATCAGCCCCAGCATTTT	CASSLFGQRMFKNQPQHF
TRBV29-1	11	NA	NA	TRBJ2-1	TGCAGCGTTTTCGGGTCGCAGGGGAGGTTCTTC	CSVFGSQGRFF